This TCR beta chain appears in the sequencing data of a study of OX40 agonist ivuxolimab in advanced cancers. General study results and limits: Normalized T-cell clonal expansion was also low in a subset of nonresponders.

CDR1 is SNHLY and CDR2 is FYNNEI in the germline V gene. Trimming removed 6 bases at V and 4 bases at J, with 12 bases between. This CDR3 has 13 amino acids. The assay was immunoSEQ multiplex PCR, and TCRdb's table has in-frame clones only and misses some. The sample has 42,000 or so clones, about 87% seen once. A word on this clone: Its cognate antigen is unknown.

The rearrangement links TRBV2 to TRBJ1-2, with a tentative D call TRBD1 (5 bases). This specimen consisted of CD4+ or CD8+ T cells sorted from blood, obtained in a trial of the OX40 agonist ivuxolimab. This receptor was identified in an adult with an advanced solid tumor such as melanoma, head and neck, liver or kidney cancer. The CDR3 reads CASRMTAGYGYTF. For the CDR3, the DNA is TGTGCCAGCAGGATGACAGCCGGCTATGGCTACACCTTC.